This TCR beta chain appears in the sequencing data of a study of T cell repertoires in cytomegalovirus infection. This clonotype was seen more than once but under ten times. No antigen is known for it. One entry per CDR3 protein results from TCRdb running MiXCR on the reads. The sample carries approximately 910,000 distinct CDR3 sequences, about a third recorded once. The germline gives CDR1 LNHNV, CDR2 YYDKDF (reference sequence). The J segment lost 4 bases and the V segment lost 1 base, leaving 5 bases of the junction unmatched. The CDR3 is 15 amino acids. The chain has TRBV15 and TRBJ2-7; 9 nucleotides agree with TRBD1. The sequences come from cultured CD8+ T cells from PBMCs, collected from culture after CMV antigen stimulation. The TCR sequence derives from a human donor in good health (CMV status not recorded). Some clones in this sample may be carry-over from other donors' samples. This CDR3 is CATSRGLDRGYEQYV. Here the CDR3 DNA reads TGTGCCACCAGCAGAGGGTTGGACAGGGGTTACGAGCAGTACGTC.